This T cell receptor (beta chain) was identified during a study of blood T cell repertoires in COVID-19. Study as a whole: Donors in the United States, Italy and Spain gave samples during acute or convalescent COVID-19.

The CDR3 has 12 residues. Germline trimming cut 9 bases from V and 5 bases from J; bases unmatched to any gene: 6. CDR1 and CDR2 (germline): LNHDA, SQIVND (reference sequence). Original processing methods: For nucleated cells, counts were estimated from reference gene primer amplification. Sequenced by immunoSEQ multiplex PCR; TCRdb stores in-frame clones only, minus some. That table is the source of V, J and clone size, and D and trimming were worked out from the DNA. The sample includes 200,000 to 300,000 clones, around nine tenths of them seen just once. Participants spanned ages 18 to 89 years and resided in 24 US areas. Assignments of participants to cohorts depended upon their own reported clinical history.

The TCR was taken from a woman aged 18-29 years who had recovered from COVID-19. Sequenced sample: PBMCs or T cells enriched from blood (not recorded which). This sequence joins TRBV19 and TRBJ1-2; 7 bases fit TRBD1. The CDR3: CASQGQFYGYTF. The CDR3 DNA reads as TGTGCCAGCCAGGGACAGTTTTATGGCTACACCTTC. Combining the CDR3 with reference TRBV19 and TRBJ1-2 gives the whole variable domain DGGITQSPKYLFRKEGQNVTLSCEQNLNHDAMYWYRQDPGQGLRLIYYSQIVNDFQKGDIAEGYSVSREKKESFPLTVTSAQKNPTAFYLCASQGQFYGYTFGSGTRLTVV.